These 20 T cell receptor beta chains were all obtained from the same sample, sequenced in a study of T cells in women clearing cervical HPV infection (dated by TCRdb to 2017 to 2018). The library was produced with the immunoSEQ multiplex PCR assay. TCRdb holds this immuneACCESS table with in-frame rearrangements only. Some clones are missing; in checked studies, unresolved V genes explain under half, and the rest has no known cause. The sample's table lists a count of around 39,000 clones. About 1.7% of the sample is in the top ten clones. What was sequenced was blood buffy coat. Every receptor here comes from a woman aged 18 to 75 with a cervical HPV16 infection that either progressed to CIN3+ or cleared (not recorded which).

The CDR3 bases that were read are TGTGCCAGCAGTTACTCGAAGCAGGACACAGATACG. Translation: CASSYSKQDTDT. The whole CDR3 is CASSYSKQDTDTQYF. This sequence joins TRBV6-2 or TRBV6-3 and TRBJ2-3; D gene ambiguous. The observed sequence ends 3 residues before the CDR3 terminus, with the missing tail filled in from the germline J gene. CDR1 and CDR2 from the germline V gene are MNHEY and SVGEGT. CDR3 length equals 15 residues. Trimming left V 0 bases short and J 2 bases short, with 9 bases between.

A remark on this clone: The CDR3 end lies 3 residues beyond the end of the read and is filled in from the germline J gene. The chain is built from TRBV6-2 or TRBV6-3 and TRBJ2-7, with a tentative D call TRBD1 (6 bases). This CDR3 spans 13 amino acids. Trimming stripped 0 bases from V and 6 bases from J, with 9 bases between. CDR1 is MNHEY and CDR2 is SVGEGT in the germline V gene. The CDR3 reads CASSYSTGLEQYF. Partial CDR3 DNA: TGTGCCAGCAGTTACTCCACAGGGCTCGAG.

The sequenced CDR3 bases are TGCAGTGCAACGGACAGGGGAGGGGACTACGAG. Translation gives CSATDRGGDYE. The full-length CDR3 reads as CSATDRGGDYEQYF. The V gene is TRBV20-1, the J gene TRBJ2-7; TRBD1 aligns across 9 bases. The DNA ends 3 residues before the CDR3 does, and the rest of the CDR3 is filled in from the germline J gene. V trimming: 6 bases; J trimming: 3 bases; junction bases outside the gene matches: 9. The CDR3 has 14 residues. Germline V gene data show CDR1 as DFQATT and CDR2 as SNEGSKA (reference sequence).

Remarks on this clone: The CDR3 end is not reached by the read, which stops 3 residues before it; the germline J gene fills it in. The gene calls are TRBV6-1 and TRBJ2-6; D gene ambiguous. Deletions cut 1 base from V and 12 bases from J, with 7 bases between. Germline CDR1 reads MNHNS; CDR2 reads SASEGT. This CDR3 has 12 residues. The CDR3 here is CASSEEQVVLTF. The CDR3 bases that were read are TGTGCCAGCAGTGAAGAGCAGGTCGTC.

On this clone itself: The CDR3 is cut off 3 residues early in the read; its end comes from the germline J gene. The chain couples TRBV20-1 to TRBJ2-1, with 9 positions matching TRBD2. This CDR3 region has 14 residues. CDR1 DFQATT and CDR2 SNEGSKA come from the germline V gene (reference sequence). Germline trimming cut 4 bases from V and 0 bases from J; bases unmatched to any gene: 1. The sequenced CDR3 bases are TGCAGTGCTAATAGCGGGGGCTCCTACAATGAG. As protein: CSANSGGSYNE. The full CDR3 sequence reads CSANSGGSYNEQFF.

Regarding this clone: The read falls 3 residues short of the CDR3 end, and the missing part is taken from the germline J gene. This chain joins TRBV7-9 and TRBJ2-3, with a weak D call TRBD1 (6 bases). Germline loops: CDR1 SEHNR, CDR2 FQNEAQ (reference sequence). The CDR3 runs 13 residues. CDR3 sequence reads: CASTRTVQETQYF. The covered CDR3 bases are TGTGCCAGCACCCGGACAGTCCAAGAGACG.

CDR3 sequence reads: CSARGLGGANVLFF. The sequenced part of the CDR3 DNA is TGCAGTGCTAGGGGTTTGGGTGGGGCCAACGTG. The gene calls are TRBV20-1 and TRBJ2-2; maybe TRBD1 (5 bases). From the germline J gene comes the end of the CDR3, since the read stops 3 residues before it. CDR3 length equals 14 residues. Looked up from germline, CDR1 is DFQATT and CDR2 is SNEGSKA (reference sequence).

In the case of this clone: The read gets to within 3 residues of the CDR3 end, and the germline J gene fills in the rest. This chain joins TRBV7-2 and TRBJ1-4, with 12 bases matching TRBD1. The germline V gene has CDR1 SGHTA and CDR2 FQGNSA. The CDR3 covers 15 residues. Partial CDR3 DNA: TGTGCCAGCAGCTCGGGACAGGGGGCAGGTTCACCA. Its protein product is CASSSGQGAGSP. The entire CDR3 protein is CASSSGQGAGSPLFF.

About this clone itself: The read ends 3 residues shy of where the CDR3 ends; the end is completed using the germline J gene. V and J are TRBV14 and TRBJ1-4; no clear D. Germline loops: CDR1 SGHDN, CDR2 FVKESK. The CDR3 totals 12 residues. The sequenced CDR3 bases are TGTGCCAGCAGCCAAGATCAGAGTTTA. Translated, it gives CASSQDQSL. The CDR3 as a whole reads CASSQDQSLLFF.

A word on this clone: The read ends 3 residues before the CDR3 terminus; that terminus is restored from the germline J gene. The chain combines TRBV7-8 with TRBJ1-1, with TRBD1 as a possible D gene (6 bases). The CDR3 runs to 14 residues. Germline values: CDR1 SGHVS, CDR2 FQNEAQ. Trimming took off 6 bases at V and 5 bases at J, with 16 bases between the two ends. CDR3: CASSYDRLGTEAFF. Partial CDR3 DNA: TGTGCCAGCAGTTACGACAGGTTAGGGACTGAA.

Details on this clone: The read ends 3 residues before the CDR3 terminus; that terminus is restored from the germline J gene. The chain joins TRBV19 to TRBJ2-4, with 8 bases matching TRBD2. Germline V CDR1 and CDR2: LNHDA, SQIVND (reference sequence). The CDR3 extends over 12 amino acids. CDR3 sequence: CASTPGGVGQYF. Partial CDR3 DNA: TGTGCCAGTACCCCCGGGGGGGTTGGT.

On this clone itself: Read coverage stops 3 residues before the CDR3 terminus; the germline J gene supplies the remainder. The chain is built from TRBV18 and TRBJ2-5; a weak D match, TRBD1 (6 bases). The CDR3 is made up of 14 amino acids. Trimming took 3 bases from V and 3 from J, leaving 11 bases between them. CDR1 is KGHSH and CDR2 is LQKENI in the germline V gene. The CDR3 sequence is CASSPGQQEETQYF. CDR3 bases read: TGTGCCAGCTCACCGGGACAACAAGAAGAGACC.

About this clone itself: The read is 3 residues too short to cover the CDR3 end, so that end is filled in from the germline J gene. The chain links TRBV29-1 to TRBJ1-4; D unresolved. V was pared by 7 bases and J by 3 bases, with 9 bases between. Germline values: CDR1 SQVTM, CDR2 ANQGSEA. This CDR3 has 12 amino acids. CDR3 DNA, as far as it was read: TGCAGCGCCCGAAAGGCTAATGAAAAA. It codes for CSARKANEK. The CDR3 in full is CSARKANEKLFF.

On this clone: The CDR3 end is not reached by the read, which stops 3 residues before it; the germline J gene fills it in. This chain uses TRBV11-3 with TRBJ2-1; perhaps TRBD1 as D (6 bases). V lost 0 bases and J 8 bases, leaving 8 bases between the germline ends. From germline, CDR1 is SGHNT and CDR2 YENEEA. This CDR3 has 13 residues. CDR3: CASSLDSGDEQFF. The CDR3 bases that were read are TGTGCCAGCAGCTTAGATTCAGGGGATGAG.

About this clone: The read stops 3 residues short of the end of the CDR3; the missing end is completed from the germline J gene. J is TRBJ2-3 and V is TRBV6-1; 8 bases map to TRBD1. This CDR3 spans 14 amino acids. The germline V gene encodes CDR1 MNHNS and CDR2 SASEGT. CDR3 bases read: TGTGCCAGCAGTGAGATGGACAGGGAAGAGACG. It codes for CASSEMDREET. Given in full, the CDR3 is CASSEMDREETQYF.

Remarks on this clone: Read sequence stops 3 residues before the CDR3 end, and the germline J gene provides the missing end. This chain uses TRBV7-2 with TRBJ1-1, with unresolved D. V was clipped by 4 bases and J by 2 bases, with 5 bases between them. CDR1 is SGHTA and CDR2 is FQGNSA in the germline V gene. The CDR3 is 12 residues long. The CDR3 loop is CASSSYNTEAFF. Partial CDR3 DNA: TGTGCCAGCAGCTCCTATAACACTGAA.

The sequenced part of the CDR3 DNA is TGTGCCAGTAGCCTCGGAGGGGGCCTGAACACTGAA. Protein sequence: CASSLGGGLNTE. The CDR3 reads in full as CASSLGGGLNTEAFF. This chain links TRBV19 with TRBJ1-1; 7 bases are shared with TRBD1. Coverage ceases 3 residues before the CDR3 finishes, and the germline J gene fills in the end. J gave up 0 bases and V 6 bases, and 7 bases lay outside the gene matches. The CDR3 totals 15 residues. CDR1 is LNHDA and CDR2 is SQIVND in the germline V gene (reference sequence).

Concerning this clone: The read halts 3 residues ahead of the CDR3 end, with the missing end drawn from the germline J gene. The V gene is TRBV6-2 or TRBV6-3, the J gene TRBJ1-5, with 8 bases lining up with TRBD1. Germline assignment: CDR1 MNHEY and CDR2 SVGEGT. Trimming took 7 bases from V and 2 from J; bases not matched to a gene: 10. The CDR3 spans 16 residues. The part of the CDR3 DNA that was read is TGTGCCAGCAATTGGCACCTGGACAGGGGCAATCAGCCC. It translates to CASNWHLDRGNQP. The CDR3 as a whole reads CASNWHLDRGNQPQHF.

CDR3 sequence: CASSEGARETQYF. CDR3 DNA, as far as it was read: TGCGCCAGCAGTGAGGGGGCGCGAGAGACC. The V and J genes are TRBV5-1 and TRBJ2-5; 7 bases align to TRBD1. The observed sequence ends 3 residues before the CDR3 terminus, with the missing tail filled in from the germline J gene. There are 13 residues in the CDR3. With 5 bases clipped from V and 4 bases from J, the junction kept 5 bases outside the gene matches. From germline, CDR1 is SGHRS and CDR2 YFSETQ.

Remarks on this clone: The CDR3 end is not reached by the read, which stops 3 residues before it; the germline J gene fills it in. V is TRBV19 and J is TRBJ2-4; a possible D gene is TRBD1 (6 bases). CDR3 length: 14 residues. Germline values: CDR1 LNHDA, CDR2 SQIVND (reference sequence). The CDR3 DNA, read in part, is TGTGCCAGTACACACGGACAGATCGATCAGCCT. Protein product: CASTHGQIDQP. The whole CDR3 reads CASTHGQIDQPQYF.